A single TCR beta chain is shown here with its context. Looked up from germline, CDR1 is SNHLY and CDR2 is FYNNEI. V dropped 6 bases and J dropped 9; count of bases not matched to a gene: 12. The CDR3 has 14 amino acids. The data belong to a study of blood T cell repertoires in COVID-19. This table comes from immunoSEQ multiplex PCR, and its TCRdb copy is limited to in-frame clones, with some not included. The sample lists approximately 500,000 clones, about 89% seen once, with roughly 8.3% in the top ten. This clonotype was sampled from a woman aged 50 to 60 with COVID-19, enrolled during active disease. V is TRBV2 and J is TRBJ2-7, with 9 nucleotides matching TRBD1. The sample comprised peripheral blood. The CDR3 DNA reads as TGTGCCAGCAGAGGGACAGGGACGCCTTCCCGGCAGTACTTC. Encoded protein: CASRGTGTPSRQYF.